The rows below give T cell receptor beta chains drawn from one sample of a study of T cells in localized non-small cell lung cancer. Profiled with immunoSEQ multiplex PCR; TCRdb holds only in-frame clones, not every one. This table has 24,000 or so clones, approximately 86% appearing once. Here the sequenced sample was peripheral blood, taken before any cancer treatment. Every receptor here comes from a female donor older than 55 with stage I lung adenocarcinoma. Each CDR3 is given with its conserved first and last residue. The D gene is left open where the match is weak. Not all rows give a size; the values are once, few, many and, for expanded clones, a class.

d_call j_call v_call clone_size cdr3_length cdr3_aa cdr3_nt
. TRBJ1-1 TRBV2 . 12 CASTWENTEAFF TGTGCCAGCACGTGGGAGAACACTGAAGCTTTCTTT
. TRBJ2-7 TRBV11-3 few 16 CASSLDGGSSSYEQYF TGTGCCAGCAGCTTAGACGGCGGGTCTAGCTCCTACGAGCAGTACTTC
TRBD1 TRBJ1-2 TRBV9 . 14 CASSTQTGDYGYTF TGTGCCAGCAGCACACAAACAGGGGACTATGGCTACACCTTC
TRBD1 TRBJ2-4 TRBV14 . 14 CASSPDRGYNIQYF TGTGCCAGCAGTCCGGACAGGGGATATAACATTCAGTACTTC
. TRBJ1-3 TRBV4-1 . 14 CASSQGSSGNTIYF TGCGCCAGCAGCCAAGGGTCTTCTGGAAACACCATATATTTT
TRBD1 TRBJ2-7 TRBV6-1 . 14 CASTDAGTGREQYF TGTGCCAGCACCGACGCTGGGACAGGGAGGGAGCAGTACTTC
. TRBJ1-2 TRBV30 . 12 CAWSSQSGGYTF TGTGCCTGGAGTTCCCAGAGTGGCGGCTACACCTTC
. TRBJ2-2 TRBV5-1 . 13 CASSSENTGELFF TGCGCCAGCAGCTCGGAGAACACCGGGGAGCTGTTTTTT
TRBD2 TRBJ2-1 TRBV5-1 . 16 CASSSGLAGNLNEQFF TGCGCCAGCAGCTCGGGACTAGCGGGAAACCTCAATGAGCAGTTCTTC
. TRBJ1-1 TRBV25-1 . 17 CASSEPLYDRGCAEAFF TGTGCCAGCAGTGAACCCCTATACGACAGAGGTTGCGCTGAAGCTTTCTTT
. TRBJ2-5 TRBV4-2 medium-sized 12 CASSQQTETQYF TGTGCCAGCAGCCAGCAGACGGAGACCCAGTACTTC
TRBD2 TRBJ2-1 TRBV6-5 . 15 CASSYLLAGVNEQFF TGTGCCAGCAGTTACTTATTAGCGGGGGTCAATGAGCAGTTCTTC
TRBD1 TRBJ1-1 TRBV7-9 . 15 CASSLYRDRVTEAFF TGTGCCAGCAGCCTATACCGGGACAGGGTAACTGAAGCTTTCTTT
. TRBJ1-2 TRBV6-1 . 13 CAILPGGGHGYTF TGTGCCATTCTGCCTGGGGGGGGGCATGGCTACACCTTC
. TRBJ2-6 TRBV7-3 once 17 CASSPTRPDTGANVLTF TGTGCCAGCAGCCCTACCCGGCCAGATACTGGGGCCAACGTCCTGACTTTC
. TRBJ1-3 TRBV6-6 . 15 CASSYEGSSGNTIYF TGTGCCAGCAGTTACGAGGGGTCCTCTGGAAACACCATATATTTT
. TRBJ2-1 TRBV6-4 . 13 CASSGDLYNEQFF TGTGCCAGCAGTGGGGACCTCTACAATGAGCAGTTCTTC
. TRBJ1-1 TRBV25-1 . 15 CASSDSRQLNTEAFF TGTGCCAGCAGTGATAGTAGGCAGTTGAACACTGAAGCTTTCTTT
. TRBJ1-1 TRBV4-1 . 16 CASSQDLRGGLTEAFF TGCGCCAGCAGCCAAGATCTTCGGGGGGGCCTCACTGAAGCTTTCTTT
. TRBJ2-2 TRBV10-3 . 13 CAIRVQGTGELFF TGTGCCATCAGGGTTCAGGGCACCGGGGAGCTGTTTTTT
. TRBJ1-6 TRBV10-3 . 15 CAISPGNSYNSPLHF TGTGCCATCAGCCCCGGGAACTCCTATAATTCACCCCTCCACTTT
. TRBJ1-2 TRBV30 . 11 CAWRKDYGYTF TGTGCCTGGAGGAAGGACTATGGCTACACCTTC
. TRBJ2-7 TRBV7-9 . 14 CASSSDGQKISQYF TGTGCCAGCAGCTCAGACGGACAGAAAATCTCCCAGTACTTC
. TRBJ2-1 TRBV5-8 . 15 CASSLDGNSYNEQFF TGTGCCAGCAGTTTGGACGGGAATTCCTACAATGAGCAGTTCTTC
. TRBJ2-3 TRBV19 . 16 CASSPRDNPPLDTQYF TGTGCCAGTAGTCCGCGGGACAACCCTCCCTTGGATACGCAGTATTTT
. TRBJ2-3 TRBV9 . 16 CASSVVSAGSLDTQYF TGTGCCAGCAGCGTAGTTAGCGCGGGCTCTCTAGATACGCAGTATTTT
. TRBJ2-1 TRBV11-2 . 16 CASSKQGFGSYNEQFF TGTGCCAGCAGCAAACAGGGCTTTGGCTCCTACAATGAGCAGTTCTTC
TRBD2 TRBJ2-1 TRBV28 . 14 CASRGAGGLNEQFF TGTGCCAGCAGGGGAGCGGGGGGGCTGAATGAGCAGTTCTTC
. TRBJ2-7 TRBV4-1 . 13 CASSQEEGYEQYF TGCGCCAGCAGCCAAGAAGAGGGCTACGAGCAGTACTTC
. TRBJ1-2 TRBV30 . 17 CAWSVFGGAVTAGGYTF TGTGCCTGGAGTGTATTTGGAGGGGCCGTTACGGCCGGTGGCTACACCTTC
. TRBJ2-2 TRBV2 . 17 CASSAVPESKHTGELFF TGTGCCAGCAGTGCTGTTCCGGAATCCAAGCACACCGGGGAGCTGTTTTTT
TRBD1 TRBJ2-1 TRBV29-1 . 13 CSAKPQGPGEQFF TGCAGCGCTAAACCACAGGGGCCGGGTGAGCAGTTCTTC
. TRBJ1-1 TRBV28 once 12 CASSLQNTEAFF TGTGCCAGCAGCTTACAGAACACTGAAGCTTTCTTT
. TRBJ1-1 TRBV11-2 . 15 CASSLDPGMNTEAFF TGTGCCAGCAGCTTAGATCCGGGAATGAACACTGAAGCTTTCTTT
TRBD1 TRBJ2-2 TRBV19 . 15 CASSGGQGAPGELFF TGTGCCAGTAGTGGGGGACAGGGGGCGCCCGGGGAGCTGTTTTTT
. TRBJ1-2 TRBV29-1 . 15 CSVDEGQGEGSGYTF TGCAGCGTTGATGAGGGTCAGGGTGAAGGTTCTGGCTACACCTTC
. TRBJ1-5 TRBV5-6 . 14 CASSLTAGDQPQHF TGTGCCAGCAGCTTGACGGCAGGAGATCAGCCCCAGCATTTT
. TRBJ1-1 TRBV10-1 . 13 CASMPAVDSEAFF TGCGCCAGCATGCCGGCGGTAGACTCTGAAGCTTTCTTT
. TRBJ2-3 TRBV7-9 . 16 CASSPPGGPSTDTQYF TGTGCCAGCAGCCCCCCAGGGGGGCCGAGCACAGATACGCAGTATTTT
. TRBJ2-5 TRBV29-1 . 13 CSVEAPRRETQYF TGCAGCGTTGAAGCCCCCCGGCGGGAGACCCAGTACTTC
. TRBJ2-7 TRBV9 . 14 CASSVGWSGYEQYF TGTGCCAGCAGCGTAGGATGGTCGGGCTACGAGCAGTACTTC
. TRBJ1-4 TRBV7-6 . 14 CASSPGPGNEKLFF TGTGCCAGCAGCCCGGGGCCGGGAAATGAAAAACTGTTTTTT
TRBD1 TRBJ1-2 TRBV2 . 13 CATPTGANYGYTF TGTGCCACACCGACAGGGGCTAACTATGGCTACACCTTC
. TRBJ1-4 TRBV6-1 once 14 CASRDPGWDEKLFF TGTGCCAGCAGAGACCCGGGATGGGATGAAAAACTGTTTTTT
. TRBJ1-2 TRBV6-1 . 15 CASSERGGEPYGYTF TGTGCCAGCAGTGAACGGGGTGGAGAGCCGTATGGCTACACCTTC
TRBD1 TRBJ2-5 TRBV5-4 . 14 CASRFRDRQETQYF TGTGCCAGCAGATTTCGGGACAGACAAGAGACCCAGTACTTC